This T cell receptor (beta chain) was profiled in a study of blood T cell repertoires in COVID-19. Study summary: The United States, Italy and Spain were the sources of the acute and convalescent COVID-19 samples. The cDNA or gDNA used as material had been derived from T cells, B-cell-depleted T cells, or PBMCs.

Germline V gene data show CDR1 as SGDLS and CDR2 as YYNGEE. This CDR3 has 15 amino acids. V shed 5 bases, J shed 4 bases, and the junction held 8 bases outside the gene matches. During active infection, Seattle patients enrolled and were then monitored through disease. How the authors handled the data: Amplified reference gene primers provided the basis for estimating nucleated cell counts. The data were produced by immunoSEQ multiplex PCR, yet TCRdb's version contains in-frame clones alone and is incomplete. D and trimming come from the DNA, and the V and J calls and clone size come from that table. The sample contains roughly 500,000 clones, roughly 89% of which appear only once. This clone was counted a few times.

The TCR comes from a man aged 18-30 years with COVID-19, enrolled during active disease. Input material: peripheral blood. V usage is TRBV9 and J usage is TRBJ2-3; the match to TRBD1 covers 9 bases. The CDR3 protein is CASSSVDRGSDTQYF. Written as DNA, the CDR3 is TGTGCCAGCAGTTCGGTGGACAGGGGTTCAGATACGCAGTATTTT.